A single sample gave rise to the 19 T cell receptor beta chains below, sequenced in a study of cytomegalovirus exposure and HLA in healthy donors. Clones were sequenced by immunoSEQ multiplex PCR, and TCRdb holds only the in-frame ones, with some missing. The sample includes 200,000 to 300,000 clones, roughly 87% of them seen just once. Sequencing was carried out using PBMCs. The receptors were sampled from a man aged 18 to 30 in good health and CMV-seropositive.

V usage is TRBV4-3 and J usage is TRBJ2-7; TRBD1 aligns across 7 bases. This CDR3 comprises 15 residues. Unmatched junction bases numbered 4, after V lost 2 bases and J lost 0 bases. The germline CDR1 and CDR2 sequences are LGHNA and YSLEER. The CDR3 nucleotides are TGCGCCAGCAGCCAAAAGGACAGGAGCTCCTACGAGCAGTACTTC. Its protein product is CASSQKDRSSYEQYF.

The V and J genes are TRBV28 and TRBJ2-1; 8 nucleotides align to TRBD2. Germline CDR1 is MDHEN and CDR2 is SYDVKM. V shed 7 bases, J shed 2 bases, and the junction held 7 bases outside the gene matches. CDR3 length equals 15 residues. The CDR3 loop is CASTPGLGAYNEQFF. For the CDR3, the DNA is TGTGCCAGCACCCCGGGACTAGGGGCCTACAATGAGCAGTTCTTC.

The rearrangement links TRBV7-2 to TRBJ2-7, with D perhaps being TRBD1 or TRBD2 (6 bases each). Trimming pared 5 bases from V and 10 bases from J, leaving 15 bases between. There are 12 residues in the CDR3. Germline V gene sequence: CDR1 SGHTA, CDR2 FQGNSA. Here the CDR3 reads CASSPLGGHQYF. The CDR3 DNA is TGTGCCAGCAGCCCCCTCGGGGGACATCAGTACTTC.

The chain is built from TRBV7-6 and TRBJ2-7, with a weak D call TRBD2 (6 bases). CDR1 is SGHVS and CDR2 is FNYEAQ in the germline V gene. This CDR3 contains 16 residues. V gave up 0 bases and J gave up 6 bases, with 18 bases separating them. The CDR3 spells CASSLASGTPEGEQYF. Here the CDR3 DNA reads TGTGCCAGCAGCTTAGCGTCCGGGACTCCCGAGGGCGAGCAGTACTTC.

This clone was observed a single time. V is TRBV28 and J is TRBJ1-2, with 7 bases aligning to TRBD1. CDR3 length equals 14 residues. CDR1 and CDR2 from the germline V gene are MDHEN and SYDVKM. Trimming cost V 7 bases and J 2 bases; bases outside gene matches: 7. The CDR3 sequence: CASMGTVRNYGYTF. CDR3 nucleotide sequence: TGTGCCAGCATGGGGACAGTTAGAAACTATGGCTACACCTTC.

The chain links TRBV5-5 to TRBJ1-2; 7 positions agree with TRBD1. V lost 5 bases, J lost 1 base, and 2 bases stayed unmatched. This CDR3 comprises 13 residues. Germline lookup yields CDR1 SGHKS and CDR2 YYEKEE (reference sequence). The CDR3 region is CASSDRVNYGYTF. In nucleotides, the CDR3 is TGTGCCAGCAGTGACAGGGTTAACTATGGCTACACCTTC.

The chain combines TRBV9 with TRBJ2-7; D unresolved. The CDR3 covers 15 residues. Per germline, CDR1 SGDLS and CDR2 YYNGEE. V was clipped by 0 bases and J by 3 bases, with 13 bases between them. The CDR3 sequence: CASSVGGTQVYEQYF. The CDR3 DNA reads TGTGCCAGCAGCGTAGGGGGAACCCAAGTCTACGAGCAGTACTTC.

The chain uses TRBV5-6 and TRBJ2-1, with D unclear. The V and J ends lost 1 base and 11 bases respectively, with 10 bases between them. CDR1 and CDR2 (germline): SGHDT, YYEEEE. CDR3 length equals 12 residues. CDR3 DNA sequence: TGTGCCAGCAGCTTGTCCTCGCTTCAGCAGTTCTTC. Translation: CASSLSSLQQFF.

This clone appeared a single time. This chain links TRBV4-1 with TRBJ2-7; D gene unclear. CDR1 MGHRA and CDR2 YSYEKL come from the germline V gene. The CDR3 extends over 15 amino acids. The V end was cut by 0 bases, the J end by 0 bases, with 9 bases between. DNA for the CDR3: TGCGCCAGCAGCCAAGACAGCCGTAACTCCTACGAGCAGTACTTC. Protein: CASSQDSRNSYEQYF.

The chain employs TRBV6-6 and TRBJ2-2; tentative D call: TRBD1 (7 bases). The V end lost 2 bases, the J end lost 7 bases, and 17 bases lay between the germline ends. Germline V gene lookup returns CDR1 MNHNY and CDR2 SVGAGI (reference sequence). The CDR3 is 16 residues long. CDR3 nucleotides: TGTGCCAGCAGTTACGCGGGACAGCAGGGGAACGGGGAGCTGTTTTTT. Translated: CASSYAGQQGNGELFF.

V usage is TRBV28 and J usage is TRBJ1-2; possibly TRBD1 for D (5 bases). Germline CDR1 reads MDHEN; CDR2 reads SYDVKM. The CDR3 is 13 residues long. Trimming left V 7 bases short and J 8 bases short, with 17 bases between. The CDR3 loop reads CASNGGTARGYTF. The CDR3 coding sequence is TGTGCCAGCAACGGGGGGACCGCTCGGGGCTACACCTTC.

In this sample, this clone turned up a few times. The chain links TRBV25-1 to TRBJ1-5; 9 bases are a match to TRBD1. The CDR3 covers 13 residues. The junction had 1 base not matched to a gene; V was cut back by 4 bases and J by 6 bases. The germline CDR1 and CDR2 sequences are MGHDK and SYGVNS. The DNA for the CDR3 is TGTGCCAGCAGTGCGGGACAGGGTCAGCCCCAGCATTTT. It is translated as CASSAGQGQPQHF.

The chain links TRBV4-1 to TRBJ1-1; D perhaps matches TRBD1 (5 bases). V was shortened by 6 bases and J by 2 bases, with 13 bases between the two germline ends. This CDR3 comprises 14 residues. Germline lookup yields CDR1 MGHRA and CDR2 YSYEKL. CDR3 region: CASRLGGLNTEAFF. The DNA of the CDR3 is TGCGCCAGCAGATTGGGGGGACTCAACACTGAAGCTTTCTTT.

The rearrangement links TRBV11-3 to TRBJ2-1; D is possibly TRBD1 or TRBD2 (6 bases each). V gave up 1 base and J gave up 5 bases, with 12 bases separating them. CDR1 SGHNT and CDR2 YENEEA come from the germline V gene. There are 15 residues in the CDR3. CDR3 sequence: CASSLGGARDNEQFF. CDR3 bases: TGTGCCAGCAGCTTAGGGGGGGCTCGCGACAATGAGCAGTTCTTC.

The sample holds one count of this clone. The chain carries TRBV30 and TRBJ1-1; 8 bases are shared with TRBD1. Germline-derived CDR1 and CDR2 are GTSNPN and SVGIG (reference sequence). V lost 3 bases, J lost 4 bases, and 10 bases stayed unmatched. This CDR3 has 15 residues. This CDR3 is CAWSWPDRAATEAFF. The CDR3 region has the DNA TGTGCCTGGAGCTGGCCGGACAGGGCTGCCACTGAAGCTTTCTTT.

This chain uses TRBV30 with TRBJ2-2, with no clear D. CDR1 GTSNPN and CDR2 SVGIG come from the germline V gene (reference sequence). V was pared by 3 bases and J by 3 bases, with 11 bases between. This CDR3 is 14 amino acids long. The CDR3 DNA follows: TGTGCCTGGAGAACCGGGCCCTACACCGGGGAGCTGTTTTTT. This gives the protein CAWRTGPYTGELFF.

V gene TRBV6-6 combines with J gene TRBJ2-7; no reliable D call. The CDR3 is made up of 11 amino acids. Trimming removed 5 bases from V and 1 base from J, with 3 bases in between. CDR1 is MNHNY and CDR2 is SVGAGI in the germline V gene (reference sequence). CDR3 amino acids: CASSASYEQYF. DNA for the CDR3: TGTGCCAGCAGTGCTTCCTACGAGCAGTACTTC.

Worth noting for this clone: Other DNA sequences within the sample encode an identical CDR3. This chain joins TRBV2 and TRBJ2-7; 7 bases are a match to TRBD1. CDR3 length: 12 amino acids. Germline V gene sequence: CDR1 SNHLY, CDR2 FYNNEI. V lost 6 bases, J lost 4 bases, and 3 bases stayed unmatched. Here the CDR3 reads CASRRDSYEQYF. In nucleotides, the CDR3 is TGTGCCAGCAGACGGGACAGTTACGAGCAGTACTTC.

The gene calls are TRBV11-3 and TRBJ1-4; D is perhaps TRBD1 (5 bases). V lost 6 bases and J 6 bases, leaving 14 bases between the germline ends. This CDR3 contains 14 residues. Germline loops: CDR1 SGHNT, CDR2 YENEEA. Written as DNA, the CDR3 is TGTGCCAGCAGGTGGAGACCAGGGTATGAAAAACTGTTTTTT. Amino acids: CASRWRPGYEKLFF.